This T cell receptor beta chain was recorded in a study of response to subunit inactivated influenza vaccine. Using its own MiXCR run on the RT-PCR reads, TCRdb lists one record per CDR3 protein. The sample shows under 750,000 distinct CDR3 sequences, roughly 12% of them seen only once. Study-wide results and caveats: Each seasonal influenza vaccination recruits few new T cells, the authors suggested.

This clonotype was observed a handful of times. Antigen unknown. The receptor was isolated from a man aged 50-59 years who received an inactivated influenza vaccine. The sample consisted of PBMCs from blood, taken on the day of vaccination.

The CDR3 loop is CASSQDSAILYEQYF. The CDR3 DNA sequence: TGTGCCAGCAGCCAAGATTCGGCTATCCTTTACGAGCAGTACTTC. This rearrangement joins TRBV3-1 to TRBJ2-7, with unresolved D. V lost 0 bases and J 4 bases, leaving 13 bases between the germline ends. The CDR3 covers 15 residues. Per the germline V gene, CDR1 is LGHDT and CDR2 is YNNKEL (reference sequence).